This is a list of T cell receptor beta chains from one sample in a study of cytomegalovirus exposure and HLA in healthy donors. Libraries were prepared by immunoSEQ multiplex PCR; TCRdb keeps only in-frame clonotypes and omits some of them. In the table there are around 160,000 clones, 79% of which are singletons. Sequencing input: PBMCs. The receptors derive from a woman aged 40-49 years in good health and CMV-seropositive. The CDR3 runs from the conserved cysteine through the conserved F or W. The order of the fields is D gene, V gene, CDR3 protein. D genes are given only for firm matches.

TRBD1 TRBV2 CASSLRTGSGYEQYF
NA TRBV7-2 CASSLGSQNYEQYF
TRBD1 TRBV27 CASSLTALSGTGFKSYEQYF
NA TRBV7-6 CASSLDVGSEAFF
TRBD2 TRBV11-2 CASSIRTSGGYEQYF
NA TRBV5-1 CASSLGQDTDTQYF
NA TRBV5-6 CASSLGGNTEAFF
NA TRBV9 CASSVDWDTAYEQYF
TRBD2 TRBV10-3 CAISESNGGLADTQYF
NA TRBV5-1 CASSEGRTDTQYF
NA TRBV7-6 CASSLEGFYGYTF
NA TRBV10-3 CAIRERQRTYEQYF
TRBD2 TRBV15 CATSGATSGLPYEQYF
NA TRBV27 CARDRGYNSPLHF
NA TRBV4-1 CASSSGWGPNEQFF
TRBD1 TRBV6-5 CASSYQNRGETQYF
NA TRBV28 CASRDSRISSYNSPLHF
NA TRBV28 CASSLLGRGEKLFF
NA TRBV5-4 CASSLDGASSTDTQYF
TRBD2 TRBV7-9 CASSYDEGGLGDTQYF
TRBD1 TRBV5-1 CASSNAGGRTEAFF
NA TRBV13 CASNLGQGNEQYF
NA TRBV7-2 CASSRGGSPLHF